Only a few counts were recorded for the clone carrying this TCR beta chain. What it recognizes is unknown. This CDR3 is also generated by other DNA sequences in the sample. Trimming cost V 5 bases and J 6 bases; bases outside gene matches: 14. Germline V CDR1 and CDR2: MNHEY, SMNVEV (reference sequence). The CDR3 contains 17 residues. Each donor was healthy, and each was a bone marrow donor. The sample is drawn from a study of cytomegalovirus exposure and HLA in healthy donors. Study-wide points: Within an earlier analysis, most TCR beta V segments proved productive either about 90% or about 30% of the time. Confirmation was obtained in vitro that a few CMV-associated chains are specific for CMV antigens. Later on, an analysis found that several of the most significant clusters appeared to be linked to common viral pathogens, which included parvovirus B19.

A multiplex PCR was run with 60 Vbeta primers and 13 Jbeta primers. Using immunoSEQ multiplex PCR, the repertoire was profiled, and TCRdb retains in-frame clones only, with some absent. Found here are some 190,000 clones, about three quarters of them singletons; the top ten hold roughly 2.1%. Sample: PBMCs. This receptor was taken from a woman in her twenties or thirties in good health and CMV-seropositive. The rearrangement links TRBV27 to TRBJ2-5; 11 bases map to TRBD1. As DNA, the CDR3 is TGTGCCAGCAGTGCGCTTTATGGGGACAGGGGGGGACAGACCCAGTACTTC. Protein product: CASSALYGDRGGQTQYF.